The T cell receptor (beta chain) under discussion was sequenced for a study of cytomegalovirus exposure and HLA in healthy donors. As for the study in general: An early release of data contained 75 million to 90 million unique TCRs, which came from HLA-typed donors. General study points: In a later analysis, HLA-associated TCR beta chains were more clonally expanded than equally common others. In an earlier analysis, productive rearrangement rates for most beta V segments clustered near 87% or 30%.

PCR was performed using 60 Vbeta and 13 Jbeta primers. Assay used: immunoSEQ multiplex PCR; TCRdb lists only in-frame clones, some missing. The sample holds 100,000 to 150,000 clones, about three quarters seen once. In its sample, this clone was seen a few times. As yet, its antigen is unknown. V dropped 10 bases and J dropped 3 bases, with 18 bases sitting between them. Germline V gene sequence: CDR1 MNHEY, CDR2 SVGAGI. The CDR3 covers 14 residues. Donors counted as nominally healthy when sampled, yet unrecorded immune exposures were likely. Material: PBMCs. The receptor was isolated from a female donor in good health and CMV-seronegative. The genes are TRBV6-5 and TRBJ1-2; D possibly corresponds to TRBD1 (5 bases). The CDR3 nucleotides are TGTGCCACCTGGAGGGGCGGGCAGTACTATGGCTACACCTTC. Encoded protein: CATWRGGQYYGYTF.